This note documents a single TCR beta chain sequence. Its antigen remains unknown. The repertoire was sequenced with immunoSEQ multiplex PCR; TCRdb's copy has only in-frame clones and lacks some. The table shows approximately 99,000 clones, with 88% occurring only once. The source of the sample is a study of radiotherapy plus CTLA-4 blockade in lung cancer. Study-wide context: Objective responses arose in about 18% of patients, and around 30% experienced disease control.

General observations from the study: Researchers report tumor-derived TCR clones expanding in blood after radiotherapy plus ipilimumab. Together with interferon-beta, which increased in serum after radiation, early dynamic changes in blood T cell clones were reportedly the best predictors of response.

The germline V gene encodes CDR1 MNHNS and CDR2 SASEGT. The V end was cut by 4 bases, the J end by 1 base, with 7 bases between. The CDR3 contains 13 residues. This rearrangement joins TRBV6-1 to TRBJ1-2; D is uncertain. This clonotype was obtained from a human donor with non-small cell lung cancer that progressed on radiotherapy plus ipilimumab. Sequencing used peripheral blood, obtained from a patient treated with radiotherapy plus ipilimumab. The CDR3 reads CASSATINYGYTF. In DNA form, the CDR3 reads TGTGCCAGCAGTGCGACAATTAACTATGGCTACACCTTC.